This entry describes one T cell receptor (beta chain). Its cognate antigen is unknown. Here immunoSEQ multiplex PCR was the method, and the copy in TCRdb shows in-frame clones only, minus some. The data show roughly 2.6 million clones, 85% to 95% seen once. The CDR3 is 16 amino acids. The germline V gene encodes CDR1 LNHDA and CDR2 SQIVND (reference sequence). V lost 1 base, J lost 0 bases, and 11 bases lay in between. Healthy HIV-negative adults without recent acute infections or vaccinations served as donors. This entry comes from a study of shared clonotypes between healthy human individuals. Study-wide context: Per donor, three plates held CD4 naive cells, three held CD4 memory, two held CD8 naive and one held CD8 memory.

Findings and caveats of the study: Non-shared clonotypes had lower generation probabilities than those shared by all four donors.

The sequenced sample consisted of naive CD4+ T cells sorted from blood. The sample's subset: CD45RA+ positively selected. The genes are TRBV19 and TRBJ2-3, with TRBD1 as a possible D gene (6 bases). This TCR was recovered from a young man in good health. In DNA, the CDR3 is TGTGCCAGTAGTATAGGGAAAGGACAGAGCACAGATACGCAGTATTTT. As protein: CASSIGKGQSTDTQYF.